This record looks at one T cell receptor beta chain sequence and its context. The record originates from a study of OX40 agonist ivuxolimab in advanced cancers. V was trimmed by 8 bases and J by 0 bases, leaving 11 bases between them. CDR1 is LNHDA and CDR2 is SQIVND in the germline V gene (reference sequence). The CDR3 is 13 amino acids. Some clones are missing from TCRdb's copy, which holds only in-frame ones; the method was immunoSEQ multiplex PCR. Counted here are over 60,000 clones, 85% occurring once; the ten biggest clones make up 4%. The receptor comes from an adult with an advanced solid tumor such as melanoma, head and neck, liver or kidney cancer. J is TRBJ2-7 and V is TRBV19, with D tentatively TRBD2 (5 bases). This material consisted of CD4+ or CD8+ T cells sorted from blood, taken in a trial of the OX40 agonist ivuxolimab. Written as DNA, the CDR3 is TGTGCCAGTCGGGCGCGGGCCTCCTACGAGCAGTACTTC. It codes for CASRARASYEQYF.